This TCR beta chain emerged from a study of T-cell memory formation after mild COVID-19. The V gene's germline CDR1 is KGHSH and CDR2 LQKENI. The CDR3 covers 14 residues. V was clipped by 3 bases and J by 5 bases; unmatched bases: 5. Overall study results and limits: The authors left the SARS-CoV-2 specificity of second-wave clones peaking on day 37 unconfirmed. Some responding clones appeared in pre-infection memory, suggesting cross-reactive memory joined. Among clones contracting day 15 to 85, CD4/CD8 was balanced, whereas later expanders leaned CD4+.

TCRalpha and TCRbeta libraries used 5'RACE with constant-segment primers and UMIs. TCRdb re-derived calls from the 5' RACE reads in MiXCR, one entry per CDR3 protein. The data show 450,000 or so distinct CDR3 sequences, 20% to 25% seen once. Comments on this clonotype: Its antigen remains unidentified.

Sequencing input: PBMCs or a T cell subset sorted from them (not recorded which). The chain joins TRBV18 to TRBJ2-7; 9 nucleotides match TRBD1. This sequence originates from an adult woman who had mild COVID-19 (a few samples of this study predate the infection). Cell type and time point are not known. The CDR3 nucleotides are TGTGCCAGCTCACCCGGGACAGGGTTTCACGAGCAGTACTTC. This encodes CASSPGTGFHEQYF.